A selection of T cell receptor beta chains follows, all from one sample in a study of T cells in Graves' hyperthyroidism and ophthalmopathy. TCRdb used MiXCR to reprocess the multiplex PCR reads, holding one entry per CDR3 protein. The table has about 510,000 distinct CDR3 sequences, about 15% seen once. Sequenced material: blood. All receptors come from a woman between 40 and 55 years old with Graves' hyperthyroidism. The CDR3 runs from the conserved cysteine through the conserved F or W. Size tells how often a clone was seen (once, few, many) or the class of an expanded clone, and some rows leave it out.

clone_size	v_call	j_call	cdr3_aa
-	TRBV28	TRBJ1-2	CALGGKLYGYTF
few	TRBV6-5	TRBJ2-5	CASSYSEGVTGTQYF
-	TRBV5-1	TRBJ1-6	CASSVDRNPDSPLHF
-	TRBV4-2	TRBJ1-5	CASSLDRDVYQPQHF
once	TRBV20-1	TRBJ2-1	CSAGRALQFF
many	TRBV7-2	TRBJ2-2	CASSLVSERELFF
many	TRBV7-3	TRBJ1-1	CASRLDRGDTEAFF
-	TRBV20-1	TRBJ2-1	CSAAPQGDEQFF
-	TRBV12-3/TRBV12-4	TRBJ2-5	CASSGSWGETQYF
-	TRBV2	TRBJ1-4	CASSWSAEKLFF
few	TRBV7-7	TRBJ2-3	CASSLRTGATDTQYF
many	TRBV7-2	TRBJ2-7	CASSLGGQFYEQYF
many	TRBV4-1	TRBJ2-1	CASSQASGAGPYNEQFF
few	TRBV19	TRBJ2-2	CQVAGDTGELFF
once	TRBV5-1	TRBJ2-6	CASGDASGANVLTF
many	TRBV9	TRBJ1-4	CASSVGQGNEKLFF
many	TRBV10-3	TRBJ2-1	CAISESAGADEQFF
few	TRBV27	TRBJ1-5	CASSLRAKNSNQPQHF
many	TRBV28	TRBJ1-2	CASSGGQSLQVGYTF
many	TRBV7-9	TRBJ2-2	CASSLMAAGELFF
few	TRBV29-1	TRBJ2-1	CSVVRLTMDNEQFF
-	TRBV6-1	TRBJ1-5	CASSEGIGGGEPQHF
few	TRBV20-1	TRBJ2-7	CSAPTASGGSYEQYF
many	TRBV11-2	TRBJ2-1	CASSLYGVTNLYNEQFF
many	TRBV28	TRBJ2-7	CASRDRAWYEQYF
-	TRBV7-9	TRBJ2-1	CASSLDQSYNEQFF
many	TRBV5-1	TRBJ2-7	CASSLRGGQEYYEQYF
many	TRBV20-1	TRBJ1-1	CSARDQRGTNEAFF
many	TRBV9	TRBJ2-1	CASSVEMSSYNEQFF
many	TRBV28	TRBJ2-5	CASSFVASGKQETQYF
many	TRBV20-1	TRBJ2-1	CSARDGFNEQFF
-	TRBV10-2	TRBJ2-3	CASSLPGGRSTDTQYF
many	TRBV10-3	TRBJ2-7	CAISRDLSYEQYF
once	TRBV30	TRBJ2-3	CASKGGTGGGGTDTQYF
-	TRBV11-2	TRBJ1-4	CASSLGTVGFNEKLFF
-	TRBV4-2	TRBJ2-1	CASSHGLAGGVNNEQFF
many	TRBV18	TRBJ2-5	CASSSISEAETQYF
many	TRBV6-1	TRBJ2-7	CASSPLAGPNYEQYF
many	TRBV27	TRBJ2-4	CASSSSAGTAKNIQYF
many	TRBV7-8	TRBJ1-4	CASSLERGEKLFF
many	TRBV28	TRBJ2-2	CASTPIGVRDTGELFF
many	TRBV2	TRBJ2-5	CASTERAGVGETQYF
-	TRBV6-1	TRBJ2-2	CASSDPGRRGELFF
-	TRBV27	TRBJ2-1	CASSSVPPHEQFF
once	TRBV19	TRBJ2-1	CASSIGPYNEQLF
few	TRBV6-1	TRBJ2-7	CASIGVLYEQYF
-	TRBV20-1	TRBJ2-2	CSARDSAGGSGELFF
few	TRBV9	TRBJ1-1	CASSVGDRFPNTEAFF
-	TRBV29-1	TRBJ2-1	CSVDGGLADSYNEQFF
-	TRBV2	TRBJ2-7	CTSRDASYEQYF
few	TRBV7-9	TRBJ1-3	CASSSRENTIYF
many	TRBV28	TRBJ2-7	CASRGLAGVTYEQYF
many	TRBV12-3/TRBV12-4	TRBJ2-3	CASSRRGGRFTDTQYF